These 6 T cell receptor beta chains came from one sample sequenced in a study of T cells in Graves' hyperthyroidism and ophthalmopathy. What was amplified from RNA transcripts were TCR beta CDR3 regions. The primer set for the first-round RT-PCR of the TCR CDR3 was HTBI. TCRdb fed the multiplex PCR reads into MiXCR, producing one record per CDR3 protein. The repertoire holds more than 600,000 distinct CDR3 sequences, 16% seen once, with approximately 8% in the top ten. What was sequenced was blood. The receptors were sampled from a man aged 18-30 years with Graves' hyperthyroidism.

CDR3 region: CASSRRSTGDYGYTF. CDR3 in DNA: TGTGCCAGCAGCCGCCGGTCGACAGGGGACTATGGCTACACCTTC. The V gene is TRBV6-2 or TRBV6-3, the J gene TRBJ1-2; 8 positions agree with TRBD1. The CDR3 contains 15 residues. V was clipped by 6 bases and J by 3 bases; unmatched bases: 9. Germline loops: CDR1 MNHEY, CDR2 SVGEGT.

This clonotype was seen many times. The chain employs TRBV6-2 or TRBV6-3 and TRBJ2-5; D remains ambiguous. V was clipped by 4 bases and J by 4 bases, with 7 bases between them. This CDR3 spans 12 amino acids. CDR1 is MNHEY and CDR2 is SVGEGT in the germline V gene. CDR3 sequence reads: CASSFQRETQYF. The CDR3 region has the DNA TGTGCCAGCAGTTTTCAGCGAGAGACCCAGTACTTC.

This clonotype was picked up many times. The J gene is TRBJ1-5, the V gene TRBV28; a possible D gene is TRBD1 (6 bases). Trimming shortened V by 3 bases and J by 3 bases, and 9 bases separated the two germline ends. In germline, CDR1 is MDHEN, CDR2 SYDVKM. This CDR3 comprises 14 residues. CDR3 bases: TGTGCCAGCAGTTTCAACAGGGCCAATCAGCCCCAGCATTTT. Translation gives CASSFNRANQPQHF.

This clonotype was counted at least ten times. The chain has TRBV6-2 or TRBV6-3 and TRBJ2-1; D is unresolved. The CDR3 length is 12 residues. Per germline, CDR1 MNHEY and CDR2 SVGEGT. The germline V and J ends were trimmed by 6 bases and 9 bases, with 12 bases remaining between them. CDR3 region: CASRRNWGEQFF. The CDR3 region has the DNA TGTGCCAGCAGAAGAAATTGGGGTGAGCAGTTCTTC.

This clonotype has only a few counts. V usage is TRBV9 and J usage is TRBJ2-2; perhaps TRBD2 as D (6 bases). This CDR3 has 16 residues. Per the germline V gene, CDR1 is SGDLS and CDR2 is YYNGEE. V was shortened by 0 bases and J by 5 bases, with 14 bases between the two germline ends. The CDR3 nucleotides read TGTGCCAGCAGCGTAGTTGCCGGGGCGGGGACCGGGGAGCTGTTTTTT. Protein product: CASSVVAGAGTGELFF. Complete variable domain (other parts from reference TRBV9 and TRBJ2-2): DSGVTQTPKHLITATGQRVTLRCSPRSGDLSVYWYQQSLDQGLQFLIQYYNGEERAKGNILERFSAQQFPDLHSELNLSSLELGDSALYFCASSVVAGAGTGELFFGEGSRLTVL.

J is TRBJ2-3 and V is TRBV4-1; 9 bases line up with TRBD2. The germline V gene encodes CDR1 MGHRA and CDR2 YSYEKL. V shed 3 bases and J 3 bases; nucleotides not matched to a gene: 13. The CDR3 runs 18 residues. The CDR3 DNA is TGCGCCAGCAGCCAGGGACGACTAGCGGATGTAGGTACAGATACGCAGTATTTT. Encoded protein: CASSQGRLADVGTDTQYF.